The rows below give T cell receptor beta chains drawn from one sample of a study of cytomegalovirus exposure and HLA in healthy donors. Using immunoSEQ multiplex PCR, the repertoire was profiled, and TCRdb retains in-frame clones only, with some absent. The table shows some 130,000 clones, with nearly 90% occurring only once. The specimen was PBMCs. The origin of the receptors is a woman in her late teens or twenties in good health and CMV-seronegative. Each CDR3 is given with its conserved first and last residue. Each record gives: D gene, V gene, clone size, J gene, CDR3 DNA, CDR3 protein. D genes are given only for firm matches. The size of a clone is reported for some rows only, either as once, few or many, or as a class for expanded clones.

D: -; V: TRBV7-8; size: -; J: TRBJ2-7; DNA: TGTGCCAGCAGACTTAGTCGGGTGGAGGGAGAGCAGTACTTC; CDR3: CASRLSRVEGEQYF
D: -; V: TRBV19; size: once; J: TRBJ1-5; DNA: TGTGCCAGTAGTATAGACGGTTATAGCAATCAGCCCCAGCATTTT; CDR3: CASSIDGYSNQPQHF
D: TRBD2; V: TRBV7-2; size: -; J: TRBJ2-5; DNA: TGTGCCAGCAGCCCGGGACTAGCGGGGGGGCTTGAGACCCAGTACTTC; CDR3: CASSPGLAGGLETQYF
D: -; V: TRBV15; size: -; J: TRBJ1-3; DNA: TGTGCCACCAGCAGAGATGGTGTGCGTGGAAACACCATATATTTT; CDR3: CATSRDGVRGNTIYF
D: TRBD2; V: TRBV18; size: -; J: TRBJ2-3; DNA: TGTGCCAGCTCACGGGACTACCTAAGCACAGATACGCAGTATTTT; CDR3: CASSRDYLSTDTQYF
D: -; V: TRBV6-4; size: -; J: TRBJ2-3; DNA: TGTGCCAGCAGTGGGACCGGGGAGGGCACAGATACGCAGTATTTT; CDR3: CASSGTGEGTDTQYF
D: -; V: TRBV5-1; size: -; J: TRBJ1-1; DNA: TGCGCCAGCAGTCAGATTCTACAGAGTGAAGCTTTCTTT; CDR3: CASSQILQSEAFF
D: TRBD1; V: TRBV7-3; size: -; J: TRBJ1-6; DNA: TGTGCCAGCAGCCCTGGGACAGAGAATTCACCCCTCCACTTT; CDR3: CASSPGTENSPLHF
D: -; V: TRBV11-3; size: -; J: TRBJ2-2; DNA: TGTGCCAGCAGCCAGGGGTCCACCGGGGAGCTGTTTTTT; CDR3: CASSQGSTGELFF
D: -; V: TRBV27; size: few; J: TRBJ1-6; DNA: TGTGCCAGCGGACTTATTGGGAGGTCCCTCCACTTT; CDR3: CASGLIGRSLHF
D: TRBD1; V: TRBV18; size: -; J: TRBJ1-1; DNA: TGTGCCAGCTCACCTGGACAGGGGGCTAGAGCTGAAGCTTTCTTT; CDR3: CASSPGQGARAEAFF
D: TRBD1; V: TRBV4-1; size: -; J: TRBJ1-5; DNA: TGCGCCAGCAGCTTTTCTCCCCGGGACAGGAGAGATCAGCCCCAGCATTTT; CDR3: CASSFSPRDRRDQPQHF
D: -; V: TRBV18; size: -; J: TRBJ2-1; DNA: TGTGCCAGCTCACCGATTCGGGAGAATGAGCAGTTCTTC; CDR3: CASSPIRENEQFF
D: TRBD1; V: TRBV5-1; size: -; J: TRBJ1-1; DNA: TGCGCCAGCAGCCGTGTGCGGGACAGCTCAAGGTCTGGGAACACTGAAGCTTTCTTT; CDR3: CASSRVRDSSRSGNTEAFF
D: -; V: TRBV7-6; size: -; J: TRBJ1-6; DNA: TGTGCCAGCAGCTTACTCGCGAGCTCCTATAATTCACCCCTCCACTTT; CDR3: CASSLLASSYNSPLHF
D: TRBD1; V: TRBV18; size: -; J: TRBJ1-1; DNA: TGTGCCAGCTCGGGGACAGGGGTCGGTGAAGCTTTCTTT; CDR3: CASSGTGVGEAFF
D: -; V: TRBV7-8; size: -; J: TRBJ1-6; DNA: TGTGCCAGCAGCGCGGGCAGTTACTCACCCCTCCACTTT; CDR3: CASSAGSYSPLHF
D: -; V: TRBV7-6; size: -; J: TRBJ2-5; DNA: TGTGCCAGCAGCCTTGAGTTTGTGTCTGAGACCCAGTACTTC; CDR3: CASSLEFVSETQYF
D: -; V: TRBV27; size: -; J: TRBJ1-2; DNA: TGTGCCAGCAGTTTTACAGAGAACTATGGCTACACCTTC; CDR3: CASSFTENYGYTF
D: -; V: TRBV6-5; size: -; J: TRBJ1-1; DNA: TGTGCCAGCAGTTACTCGGGACAAGTGTCTTTCTTT; CDR3: CASSYSGQVSFF
D: TRBD1; V: TRBV29-1; size: -; J: TRBJ1-1; DNA: TGCAGCGTCTGGGGGGTAGGACAGGGGAACACTGAAGCTTTCTTT; CDR3: CSVWGVGQGNTEAFF
D: -; V: TRBV7-3; size: -; J: TRBJ2-3; DNA: TGTGCCAGCAGCTTGAGCGTCACAGATACGCAGTATTTT; CDR3: CASSLSVTDTQYF
D: -; V: TRBV7-9; size: -; J: TRBJ2-7; DNA: TGTGCCAGCGGTTGGGCGAACGAGCAGTACTTC; CDR3: CASGWANEQYF
D: TRBD2; V: TRBV9; size: -; J: TRBJ2-3; DNA: TGTGCCAGCAGCCCGGGACTAGCGGGGGTGGGGGATACGCAGTATTTT; CDR3: CASSPGLAGVGDTQYF
D: TRBD1; V: TRBV5-3; size: -; J: TRBJ2-3; DNA: TGTGCCAGAAGCTTGGGGGACAGGGGCGCAGATACGCAGTATTTT; CDR3: CARSLGDRGADTQYF
D: -; V: TRBV6-4; size: -; J: TRBJ2-3; DNA: TGTGCCAGCAGTCGCGGCGGGGAAATGGATACGCAGTATTTT; CDR3: CASSRGGEMDTQYF
D: TRBD2; V: TRBV5-1; size: -; J: TRBJ2-1; DNA: TGCGCCAGCAGCCAACTAGCGGGGGGCACTAGCTCCTACAATGAGCAGTTCTTC; CDR3: CASSQLAGGTSSYNEQFF
D: TRBD1; V: TRBV7-8; size: -; J: TRBJ1-5; DNA: TGTGCCAGCAGCTCAGGGACAGGCCGCGAAAGGCATTTT; CDR3: CASSSGTGRERHF
D: TRBD1; V: TRBV5-4; size: -; J: TRBJ2-1; DNA: TGTGCCAGCAGCGGAGGGACAGGGGGGTCCTACAATGAGCAGTTCTTC; CDR3: CASSGGTGGSYNEQFF
D: -; V: TRBV7-2; size: -; J: TRBJ2-3; DNA: TGTGCCAGCAGCTTAGTAGTTCGTGCCACAGATACGCAGTATTTT; CDR3: CASSLVVRATDTQYF
D: -; V: TRBV2; size: few; J: TRBJ2-7; DNA: TGTGCCACACTATCACGCCCTAGCTCCTACGAGCAGTACTTC; CDR3: CATLSRPSSYEQYF
D: -; V: TRBV23-1; size: -; J: TRBJ1-5; DNA: TGCGCCAGCAGTCAATCTCACAGGTTCGTTCAGCCCCAGCATTTT; CDR3: CASSQSHRFVQPQHF
D: -; V: TRBV21-1; size: -; J: TRBJ1-3; DNA: TGTGCCAGCAGCAAAGTCAGGGCTGGAAACACCATATATTTT; CDR3: CASSKVRAGNTIYF
D: TRBD1; V: TRBV27; size: -; J: TRBJ1-2; DNA: TGTGCCAGCAGACAGGACAGGGGTAACGACTATGGCTACACCTTC; CDR3: CASRQDRGNDYGYTF
D: -; V: TRBV27; size: -; J: TRBJ1-1; DNA: TGTGCCAGCAGTTTGTCCAGGCTAGCTTGGGCTTTCTTT; CDR3: CASSLSRLAWAFF
D: -; V: TRBV4-1; size: -; J: TRBJ1-6; DNA: TGCGCCAGCAGCCAAGACTCAGAATTCACCCTCCACTTT; CDR3: CASSQDSEFTLHF
D: -; V: TRBV5-1; size: -; J: TRBJ1-2; DNA: TGCGCCAGCAGCTTGGACCGAGGGGGAAGGGACCAAGATGGCTACACCTTC; CDR3: CASSLDRGGRDQDGYTF
D: -; V: TRBV6-1; size: -; J: TRBJ2-7; DNA: TGTGCCAGCAGAAGACAGGCCTCCTACGAGCAGTACTTC; CDR3: CASRRQASYEQYF
D: TRBD1; V: TRBV4-1; size: -; J: TRBJ1-1; DNA: TGCGCCAGCAGCCGAACTACTACAGGGGGCTCTTCGAGCACTGAAGCTTTCTTT; CDR3: CASSRTTTGGSSSTEAFF
D: -; V: TRBV6-6; size: -; J: TRBJ1-1; DNA: TGTGCCAGCAGTCCTCCTCCGGGAGCTTTCTTT; CDR3: CASSPPPGAFF
D: -; V: TRBV6-5; size: -; J: TRBJ2-1; DNA: TGTGCCAGCTGGAGGGGCTACTCCTACAATGAGCAGTTCTTC; CDR3: CASWRGYSYNEQFF
D: TRBD1; V: TRBV5-8; size: -; J: TRBJ1-6; DNA: TGTGCCAGCAGCCCATGGGACAGACGGTTTGATAATTCACCCCTCCACTTT; CDR3: CASSPWDRRFDNSPLHF
D: TRBD1; V: TRBV2; size: -; J: TRBJ2-7; DNA: TGTGCCGGAGGGACAGGGGCGAAGCAGTACTTC; CDR3: CAGGTGAKQYF
D: TRBD1; V: TRBV5-6; size: -; J: TRBJ1-2; DNA: TGTGCCAGCAGCTTGGCGGGGGACAGGGCCTATGGCTACACCTTC; CDR3: CASSLAGDRAYGYTF
D: -; V: TRBV21-1; size: -; J: TRBJ1-4; DNA: TGTGCCCGAAAAGACAGACCCAGTCACTATGCAACTAATGAAAAACTGTTTTTT; CDR3: CARKDRPSHYATNEKLFF
D: -; V: TRBV4-2; size: -; J: TRBJ1-1; DNA: TGTGCCAGCAGCCAAGACAGGATGAATGATGAAGCTTTCTTT; CDR3: CASSQDRMNDEAFF
D: -; V: TRBV12-5; size: -; J: TRBJ1-1; DNA: TGTGCTAGTGGCCGACCGGAGGCGGGCACTGAAGCTTTCTTT; CDR3: CASGRPEAGTEAFF
D: -; V: TRBV6-5; size: -; J: TRBJ2-7; DNA: TGTGCCAGCAGCAAACCCGGGACTGAGCAGTACTTC; CDR3: CASSKPGTEQYF